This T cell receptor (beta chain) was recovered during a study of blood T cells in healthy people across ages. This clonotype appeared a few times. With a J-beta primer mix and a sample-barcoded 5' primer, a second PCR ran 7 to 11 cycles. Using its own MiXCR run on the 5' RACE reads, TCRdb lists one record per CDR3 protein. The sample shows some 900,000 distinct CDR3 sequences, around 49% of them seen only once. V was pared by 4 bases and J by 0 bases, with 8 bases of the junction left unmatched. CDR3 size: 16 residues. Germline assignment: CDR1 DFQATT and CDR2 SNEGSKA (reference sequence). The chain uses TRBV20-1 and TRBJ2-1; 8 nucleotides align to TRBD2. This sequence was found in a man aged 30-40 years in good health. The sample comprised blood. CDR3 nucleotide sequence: TGCAGTGCTACGGGCGGGGGGACCAGCTCCTACAATGAGCAGTTCTTC. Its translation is CSATGGGTSSYNEQFF.